This T cell receptor (beta chain) was recorded in a study of blood T cell repertoires in COVID-19. Study information: COVID-19 samples from acute and convalescent phases originated in the United States, Italy and Spain.

Those who participated ranged in age from roughly 18 to 89 years and resided in around 22 US areas. The study assigned cohorts using participant-reported clinical history. This clone was found once. The CDR3 totals 14 residues. Germline loops: CDR1 KGHSH, CDR2 LQKENI. V was cut by 0 bases and J by 2 bases, with 5 bases left in between. In the original workflow: Amplification of reference gene primers was used by the study to estimate nucleated cell counts. Data came from immunoSEQ multiplex PCR; TCRdb stores just in-frame clones and leaves some out. That table gives V, J and clone size, and the DNA gave D and trimming. The table records some 220,000 clones, around 89% of them present only once.

The sequence was obtained from a woman between 18 and 30 years old in a cohort exposed to, infected with or recovered from COVID-19 (not recorded which). Sequenced material: PBMCs or T cells enriched from blood (not recorded which). This chain links TRBV18 with TRBJ2-1; D remains ambiguous. The CDR3 sequence: CASSPPETYNEQFF. The CDR3 nucleotides read TGTGCCAGCTCACCACCCGAGACCTACAATGAGCAGTTCTTC.